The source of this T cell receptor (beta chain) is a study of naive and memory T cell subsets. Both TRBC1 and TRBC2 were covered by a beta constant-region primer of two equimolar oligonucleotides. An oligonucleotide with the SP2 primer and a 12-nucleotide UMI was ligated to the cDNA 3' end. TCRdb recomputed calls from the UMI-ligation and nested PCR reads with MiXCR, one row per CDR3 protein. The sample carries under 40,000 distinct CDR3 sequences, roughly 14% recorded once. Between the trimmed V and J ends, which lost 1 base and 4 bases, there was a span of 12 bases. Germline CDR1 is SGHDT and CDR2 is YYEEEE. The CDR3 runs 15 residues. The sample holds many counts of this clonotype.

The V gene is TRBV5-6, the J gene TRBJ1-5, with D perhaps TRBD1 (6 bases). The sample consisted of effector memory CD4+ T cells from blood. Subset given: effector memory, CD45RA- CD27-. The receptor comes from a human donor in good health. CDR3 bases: TGTGCCAGCAGCTTGAGTGCGGGACAAAATCAGCCCCAGCATTTT. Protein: CASSLSAGQNQPQHF.